This T cell receptor beta chain appears in the sequencing data of a study of cytomegalovirus exposure and HLA in healthy donors. General observations from the study: The authors enumerated some 160 TCR beta chains as linked to cytomegalovirus. High specificity and sensitivity for cytomegalovirus status were reported for the classifier.

V was pared by 3 bases and J by 6 bases, with 8 bases between. Germline V gene data show CDR1 as PRHDT and CDR2 as FYEKMQ (reference sequence). CDR3 length: 12 amino acids. Sequencing used immunoSEQ multiplex PCR; TCRdb keeps in-frame clones, though not all of them. The top ten hold approximately 3% of the sample, which has about 140,000 clones, roughly nine tenths seen once. As for this clone: Its antigen is not known.

Specimen: PBMCs. This TCR was sampled from a man between 18 and 35 years old in good health and CMV-seronegative. The chain carries TRBV13 and TRBJ1-2; D is undetermined. CDR3 DNA sequence: TGTGCCAGCAGCTTTCTACCAAATGGCTACACCTTC. It codes for CASSFLPNGYTF.